The T cell receptor (beta chain) under discussion was sequenced for a study of T-cell reconstitution after alpha-beta-depleted transplantation in children. The V and J ends lost 4 bases and 12 bases respectively, with 22 bases between them. This CDR3 comprises 16 residues. Germline V gene data show CDR1 as MDHEN and CDR2 as SYDVKM. Study-wide results and caveats: T-cell counts and diversity were attributed mostly to newly produced T cells one year after transplant.

This clonotype has only a few counts. Its antigen is as yet unknown. Unique molecular identifiers were incorporated into the prepared TCRbeta library. TCRdb used MiXCR to reprocess the PCR reads, holding one entry per CDR3 protein. Here the sample spans a few hundred thousand distinct CDR3 sequences, roughly 7.8% being singletons. This TCR derives from a female patient aged 2 to 10 who had a stem cell transplant for Fanconi anemia, so the T cells may come from the graft donor. The V gene is TRBV28, the J gene TRBJ1-6; maybe TRBD1 (5 bases). The material was peripheral blood, obtained 360 days after TCRalphabeta/CD19-depleted stem cell transplant. CDR3 loop: CASSSPHRSPGGPLHF. Written as DNA, the CDR3 is TGTGCCAGCAGTTCCCCCCACAGGTCCCCGGGGGGACCCCTCCACTTT.